This T cell receptor beta chain was found in a study of blood T cell repertoires in COVID-19. Study-wide background: COVID-19 samples, acute and convalescent, were from the United States, Italy and Spain.

Original processing notes: Reference gene primers were amplified, and this amplification served to estimate nucleated cell counts. Measured with immunoSEQ multiplex PCR; TCRdb has only the in-frame clones, and not every one. From that table come the V and J calls and clone size; the DNA was used to work out D and trimming. This table has around 100,000 clones, 75% to 90% appearing once. The germline CDR1 and CDR2 sequences are LNHDA and SQIVND (reference sequence). Unmatched junction bases numbered 8, after V lost 5 bases and J lost 8 bases. This CDR3 region has 16 residues. The rearrangement joins TRBV19 to TRBJ1-6; the match to TRBD1 covers 11 bases. The sequencing sample was made of peripheral blood. The clonotype was recovered from a woman between 65 and 79 years old with acute or convalescent COVID-19. The CDR3 DNA sequence: TGTGCCAGTAGTGCAAGGACAGGGGGCTCTGATTCACCCCTCCACTTT. This sequence encodes CASSARTGGSDSPLHF.